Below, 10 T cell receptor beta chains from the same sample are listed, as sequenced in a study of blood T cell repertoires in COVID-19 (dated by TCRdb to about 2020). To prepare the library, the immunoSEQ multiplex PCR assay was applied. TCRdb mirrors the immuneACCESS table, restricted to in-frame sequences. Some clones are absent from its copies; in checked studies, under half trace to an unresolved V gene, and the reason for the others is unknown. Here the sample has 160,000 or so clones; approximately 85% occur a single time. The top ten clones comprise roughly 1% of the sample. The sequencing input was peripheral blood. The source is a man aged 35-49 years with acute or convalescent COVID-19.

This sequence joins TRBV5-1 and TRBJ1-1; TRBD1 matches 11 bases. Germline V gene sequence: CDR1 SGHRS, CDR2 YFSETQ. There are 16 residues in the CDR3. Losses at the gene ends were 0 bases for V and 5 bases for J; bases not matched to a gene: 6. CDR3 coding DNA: TGCGCCAGCAGCTTGGCCGGGACAGGGGGAGGAACTGAAGCTTTCTTT. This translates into CASSLAGTGGGTEAFF.

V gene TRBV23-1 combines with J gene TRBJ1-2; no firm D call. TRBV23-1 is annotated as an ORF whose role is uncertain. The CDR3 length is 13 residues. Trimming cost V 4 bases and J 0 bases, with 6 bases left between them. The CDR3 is CASSRGPNYGYTF. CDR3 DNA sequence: TGCGCCAGCAGTCGAGGGCCTAACTATGGCTACACCTTC.

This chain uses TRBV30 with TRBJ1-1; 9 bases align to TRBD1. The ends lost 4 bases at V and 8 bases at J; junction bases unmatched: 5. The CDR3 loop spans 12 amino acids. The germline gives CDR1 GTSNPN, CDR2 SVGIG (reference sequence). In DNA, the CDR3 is TGTGCCTGGACTGACAGGGGGACGGAAGCTTTCTTT. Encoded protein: CAWTDRGTEAFF.

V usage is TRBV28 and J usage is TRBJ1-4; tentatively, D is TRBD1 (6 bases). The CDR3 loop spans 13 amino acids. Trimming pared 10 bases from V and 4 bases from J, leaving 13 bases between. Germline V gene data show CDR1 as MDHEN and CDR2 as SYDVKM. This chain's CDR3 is CAILGQNNEKLFF. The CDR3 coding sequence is TGTGCCATCCTAGGACAGAATAATGAAAAACTGTTTTTT.

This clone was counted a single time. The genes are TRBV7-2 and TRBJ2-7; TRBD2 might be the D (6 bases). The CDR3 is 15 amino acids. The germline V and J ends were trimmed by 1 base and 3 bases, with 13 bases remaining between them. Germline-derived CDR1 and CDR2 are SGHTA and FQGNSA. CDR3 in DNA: TGTGCCAGCAGCTTAGTTTATGACGGGGGCTACGAGCAGTACTTC. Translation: CASSLVYDGGYEQYF. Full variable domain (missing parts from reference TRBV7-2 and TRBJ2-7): GAGVSQSPSNKVTEKGKDVELRCDPISGHTALYWYRQSLGQGLEFLIYFQGNSAPDKSGLPSDRFSAERTGGSVSTLTIQRTQQEDSAVYLCASSLVYDGGYEQYFGPGTRLTVT.

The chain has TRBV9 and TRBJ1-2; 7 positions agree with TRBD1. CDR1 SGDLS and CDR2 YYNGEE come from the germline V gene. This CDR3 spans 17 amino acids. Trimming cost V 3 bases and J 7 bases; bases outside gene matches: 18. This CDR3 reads CASSAQRGEAGGRGYTF. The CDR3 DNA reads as TGTGCCAGCAGCGCTCAGAGGGGAGAGGCAGGGGGTCGTGGCTACACCTTC.

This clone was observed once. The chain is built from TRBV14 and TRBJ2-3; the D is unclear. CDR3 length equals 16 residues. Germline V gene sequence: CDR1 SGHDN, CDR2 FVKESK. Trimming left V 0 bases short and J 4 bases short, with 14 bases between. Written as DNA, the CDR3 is TGTGCCAGCAGCCAAGATGGGCCCAAAGTGGCAGATACGCAGTATTTT. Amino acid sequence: CASSQDGPKVADTQYF.

CDR3 in DNA: TGTGCCAGTAAGAGGGACAGTGGATCGTTCGTCTCTGGGGCCAACGTCCTGACTTTC. It yields the protein CASKRDSGSFVSGANVLTF. The chain combines TRBV19 with TRBJ2-6, with 7 bases fitting TRBD1. CDR1 and CDR2 (germline): LNHDA, SQIVND (reference sequence). Losses at the gene ends were 7 bases for V and 0 bases for J; bases not matched to a gene: 15. The CDR3 length is 19 residues.

The CDR3 spells CASSGLNTDTQYF. CDR3 coding DNA: TGTGCCAGCAGCGGACTAAACACAGATACGCAGTATTTT. The gene calls are TRBV9 and TRBJ2-3, with D perhaps matching TRBD2 (5 bases). The CDR3 is made up of 13 amino acids. Germline lookup yields CDR1 SGDLS and CDR2 YYNGEE. Trimming stripped 3 bases from V and 2 bases from J, with 7 bases between.

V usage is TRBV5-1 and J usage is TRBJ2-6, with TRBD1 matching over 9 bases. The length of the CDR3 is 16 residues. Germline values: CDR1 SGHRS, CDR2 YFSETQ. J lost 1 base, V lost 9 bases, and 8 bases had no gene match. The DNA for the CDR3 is TGCGCCATCACAGGGGGCGCCGGATCTGGGGCCAACGTCCTGACTTTC. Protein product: CAITGGAGSGANVLTF. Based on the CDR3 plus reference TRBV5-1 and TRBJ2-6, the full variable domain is KAGVTQTPRYLIKTRGQQVTLSCSPISGHRSVSWYQQTPGQGLQFLFEYFSETQRNKGNFPGRFSGRQFSNSRSEMNVSTLELGDSALYLCAITGGAGSGANVLTFGAGSRLTVL.